This entry describes one T cell receptor (beta chain). CDR3 length equals 15 residues. Germline-derived CDR1 and CDR2 are MNHEY and SMNVEV (reference sequence). Germline trimming cut 5 bases from V and 8 bases from J; bases unmatched to any gene: 12. The data derive from a study of blood T cell repertoires in COVID-19. Study at large: Samples came from the United States, Italy and Spain, spanning acute and convalescent COVID-19.

Clones were read by immunoSEQ multiplex PCR, and TCRdb kept only the in-frame ones, dropping some. This sample yields about 70,000 clones, of which more than 70% are seen a single time; 1.4% belongs to the top ten. The receptor was derived from a human donor in a cohort sampled during active COVID-19. Material: peripheral blood. V gene TRBV27 combines with J gene TRBJ1-2; 9 bases agree with TRBD1. The CDR3: CASSGEGQGAVGYTF. In DNA form, the CDR3 reads TGTGCCAGCAGTGGGGAGGGACAGGGAGCCGTGGGCTACACCTTC.